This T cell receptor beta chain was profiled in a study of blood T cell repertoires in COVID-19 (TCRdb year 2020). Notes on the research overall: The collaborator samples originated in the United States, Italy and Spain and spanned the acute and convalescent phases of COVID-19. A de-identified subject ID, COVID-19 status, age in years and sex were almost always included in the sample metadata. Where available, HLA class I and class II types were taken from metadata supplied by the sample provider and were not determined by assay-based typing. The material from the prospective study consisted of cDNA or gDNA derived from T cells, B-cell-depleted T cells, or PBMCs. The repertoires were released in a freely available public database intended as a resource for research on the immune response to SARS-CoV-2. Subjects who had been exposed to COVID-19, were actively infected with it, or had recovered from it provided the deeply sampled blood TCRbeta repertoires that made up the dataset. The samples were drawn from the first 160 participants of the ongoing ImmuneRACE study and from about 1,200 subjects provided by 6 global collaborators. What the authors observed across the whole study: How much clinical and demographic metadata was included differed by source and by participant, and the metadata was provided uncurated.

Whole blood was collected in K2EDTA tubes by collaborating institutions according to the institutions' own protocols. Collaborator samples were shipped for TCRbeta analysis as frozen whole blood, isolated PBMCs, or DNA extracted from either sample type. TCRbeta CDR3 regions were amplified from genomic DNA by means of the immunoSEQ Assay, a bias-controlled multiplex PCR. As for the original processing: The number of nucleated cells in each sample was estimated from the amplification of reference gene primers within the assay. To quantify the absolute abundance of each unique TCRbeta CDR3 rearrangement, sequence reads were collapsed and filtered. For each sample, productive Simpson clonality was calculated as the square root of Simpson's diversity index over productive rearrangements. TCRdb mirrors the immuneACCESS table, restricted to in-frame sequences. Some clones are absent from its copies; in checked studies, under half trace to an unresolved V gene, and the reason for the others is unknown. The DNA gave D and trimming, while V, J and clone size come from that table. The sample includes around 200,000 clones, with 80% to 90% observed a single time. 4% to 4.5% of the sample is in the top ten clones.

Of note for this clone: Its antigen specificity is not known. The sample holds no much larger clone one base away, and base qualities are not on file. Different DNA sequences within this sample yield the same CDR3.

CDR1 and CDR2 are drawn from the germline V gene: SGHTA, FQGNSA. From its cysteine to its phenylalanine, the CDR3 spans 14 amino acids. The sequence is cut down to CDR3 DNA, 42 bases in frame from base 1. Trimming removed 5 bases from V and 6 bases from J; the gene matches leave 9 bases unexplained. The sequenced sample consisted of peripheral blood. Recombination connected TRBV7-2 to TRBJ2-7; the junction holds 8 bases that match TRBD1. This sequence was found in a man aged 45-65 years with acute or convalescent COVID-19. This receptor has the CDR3 CASSPTGALGEQYF. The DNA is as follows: TGTGCCAGCAGCCCGACAGGGGCGTTGGGCGAGCAGTACTTC.